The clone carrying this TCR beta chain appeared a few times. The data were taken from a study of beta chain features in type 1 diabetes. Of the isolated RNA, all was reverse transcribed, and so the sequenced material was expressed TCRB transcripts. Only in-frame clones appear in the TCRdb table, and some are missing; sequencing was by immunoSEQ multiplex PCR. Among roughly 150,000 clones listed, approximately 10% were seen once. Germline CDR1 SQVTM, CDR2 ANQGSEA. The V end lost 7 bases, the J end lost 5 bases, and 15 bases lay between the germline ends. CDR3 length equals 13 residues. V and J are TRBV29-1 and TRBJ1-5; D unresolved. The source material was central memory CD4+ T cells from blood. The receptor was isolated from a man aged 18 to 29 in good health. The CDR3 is CSAGPDLDQPQHF. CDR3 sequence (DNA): TGCAGCGCCGGACCCGACTTGGATCAGCCCCAGCATTTT. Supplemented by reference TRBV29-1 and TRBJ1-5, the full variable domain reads SAVISQKPSRDICQRGTSLTIQCQVDSQVTMMFWYRQQPGQSLTLIATANQGSEATYESGFVIDKFPISRPNLTFSTLTVSNMSPEDSSIYLCSAGPDLDQPQHFGDGTRLSIL.